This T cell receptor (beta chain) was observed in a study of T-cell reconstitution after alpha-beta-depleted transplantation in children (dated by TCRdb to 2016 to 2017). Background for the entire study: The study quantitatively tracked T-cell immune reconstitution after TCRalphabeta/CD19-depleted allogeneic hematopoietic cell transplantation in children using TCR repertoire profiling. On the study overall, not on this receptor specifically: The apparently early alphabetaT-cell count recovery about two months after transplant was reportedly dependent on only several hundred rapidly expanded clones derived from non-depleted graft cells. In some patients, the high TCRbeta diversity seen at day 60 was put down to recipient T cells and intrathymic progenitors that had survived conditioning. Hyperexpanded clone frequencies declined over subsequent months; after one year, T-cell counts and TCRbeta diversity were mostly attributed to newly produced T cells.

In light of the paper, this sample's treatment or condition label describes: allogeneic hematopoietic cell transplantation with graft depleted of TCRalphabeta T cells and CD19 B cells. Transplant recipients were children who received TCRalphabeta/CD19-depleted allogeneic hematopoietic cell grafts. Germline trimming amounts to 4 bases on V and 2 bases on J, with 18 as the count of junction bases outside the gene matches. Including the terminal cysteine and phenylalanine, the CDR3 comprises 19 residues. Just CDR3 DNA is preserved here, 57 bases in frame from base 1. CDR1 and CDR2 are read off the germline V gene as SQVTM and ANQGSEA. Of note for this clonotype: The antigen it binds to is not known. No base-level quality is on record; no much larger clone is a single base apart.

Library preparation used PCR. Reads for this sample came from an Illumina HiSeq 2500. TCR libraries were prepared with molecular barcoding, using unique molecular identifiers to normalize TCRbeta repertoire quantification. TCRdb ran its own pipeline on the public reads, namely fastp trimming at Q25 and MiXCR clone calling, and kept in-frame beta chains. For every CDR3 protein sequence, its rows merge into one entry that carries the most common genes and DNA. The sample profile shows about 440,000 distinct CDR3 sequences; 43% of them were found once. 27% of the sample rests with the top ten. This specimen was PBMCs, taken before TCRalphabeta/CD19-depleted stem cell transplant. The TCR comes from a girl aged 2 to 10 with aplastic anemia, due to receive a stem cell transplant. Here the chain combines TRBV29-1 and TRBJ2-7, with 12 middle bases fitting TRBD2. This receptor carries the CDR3 CSVGGRETSGSWGPYEQYF. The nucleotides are TGCAGCGTTGGGGGCAGAGAGACTAGCGGGAGCTGGGGGCCCTACGAGCAGTACTTC.